Following are 10 T cell receptor beta chains from one sample sequenced in a study of PD-1 blockade in classical Hodgkin lymphoma. In every patient, relapse followed autologous stem cell transplantation, while exposure to brentuximab vedotin differed. TCRdb keeps only in-frame clones here, not all; method: immunoSEQ multiplex PCR. The sample holds about 86,000 clones; roughly nine tenths are singletons and the top ten take roughly a fifth. This sample comprised peripheral blood mononuclear cells (PBMCs), obtained at baseline. The source is a human donor with classical Hodgkin lymphoma.

The rearrangement uses TRBV28 and TRBJ2-7; D not certain. V was cut by 5 bases and J by 3 bases, with 26 bases left in between. The germline V gene has CDR1 MDHEN and CDR2 SYDVKM. The CDR3 has 18 residues. The CDR3: CASSPSSPASQRDYEQYF. CDR3 in DNA: TGTGCCAGCAGTCCATCGAGCCCAGCCTCCCAAAGAGACTACGAGCAGTACTTC.

The chain uses TRBV5-6 and TRBJ1-6; D gene ambiguous. CDR3 length: 13 residues. Trimming took off 0 bases at V and 11 bases at J, with 9 bases between the two ends. CDR1 is SGHDT and CDR2 is YYEEEE in the germline V gene. This chain's CDR3 is CASSLGVGAPLHF. CDR3 bases: TGTGCCAGCAGCTTGGGAGTGGGTGCACCCCTCCACTTT.

The genes are TRBV30 and TRBJ1-4; D is unclear. V shed 0 bases and J shed 8 bases, with 16 bases lying between them. This CDR3 has 15 residues. CDR1 and CDR2 (germline): GTSNPN, SVGIG (reference sequence). The CDR3 protein is CAWSVVGVLGEKLFF. DNA of the CDR3: TGTGCCTGGAGTGTAGTCGGGGTATTAGGGGAAAAACTGTTTTTT.

This chain joins TRBV4-1 and TRBJ2-7; tentatively, D is TRBD1 or TRBD2 (5 bases each). Germline V gene data show CDR1 as MGHRA and CDR2 as YSYEKL. The CDR3 runs 15 residues. Trimming stripped 4 bases from V and 0 bases from J, with 13 bases between. CDR3 coding DNA: TGCGCCAGCAGCCCCCGGGGCGGCGCCTCCTACGAGCAGTACTTC. Translated: CASSPRGGASYEQYF.

This clone was counted once. The chain uses TRBV6-1 and TRBJ2-7; D remains unclear. CDR1 MNHNS and CDR2 SASEGT come from the germline V gene. V lost 4 bases to trimming and J lost 2 bases, with 6 bases between them. The CDR3 extends over 12 amino acids. The CDR3 bases are TGTGCCAGCAGTGTGACGGCCTACGAGCAGTACTTC. It yields the protein CASSVTAYEQYF.

This rearrangement joins TRBV30 to TRBJ1-4, with 7 positions matching TRBD1. Germline CDR1 and CDR2: GTSNPN and SVGIG (reference sequence). Germline trimming cut 4 bases from V and 4 bases from J; bases unmatched to any gene: 6. The CDR3 runs 14 residues. The CDR3: CAWNRQGYNEKLFF. For the CDR3, the DNA is TGTGCCTGGAATAGACAGGGTTATAATGAAAAACTGTTTTTT.

The rearrangement uses TRBV28 and TRBJ1-4; 7 bases fit TRBD1. CDR1 and CDR2 from the germline V gene are MDHEN and SYDVKM. The CDR3 runs to 13 residues. V dropped 4 bases and J dropped 9; count of bases not matched to a gene: 5. Here the CDR3 DNA reads TGTGCCAGCAGTTATCCGGGACAGCAAAAACTGTTTTTT. Its protein product is CASSYPGQQKLFF. The whole variable domain, remainder taken from reference TRBV28 and TRBJ1-4, is DVKVTQSSRYLVKRTGEKVFLECVQDMDHENMFWYRQDPGLGLRLIYFSYDVKMKEKGDIPEGYSVSREKKERFSLILESASTNQTSMYLCASSYPGQQKLFFGSGTQLSVL.

This rearrangement joins TRBV7-4 to TRBJ2-5; D unclear. The germline V and J ends were trimmed by 0 bases and 0 bases, with 8 bases remaining between them. The CDR3 covers 15 residues. CDR1 and CDR2 from the germline V gene are SGHVT and SQSDAQ. The CDR3 nucleotides are TGTGCCAGCAGCTTAGCGAAGCCCCACCAAGAGACCCAGTACTTC. Its translation is CASSLAKPHQETQYF.

The table lists this clone with many counts. V is TRBV30 and J is TRBJ2-7, with D maybe TRBD2 (7 bases). Trimming took 2 bases from V and 7 from J, leaving 21 bases between them. CDR1 is GTSNPN and CDR2 is SVGIG in the germline V gene (reference sequence). CDR3 size: 15 residues. The chain's CDR3 is CAWSPYTGFGREQYF. The CDR3 bases are TGTGCCTGGAGTCCATATACAGGGTTCGGGAGGGAGCAGTACTTC. The variable domain in full, completed from reference TRBV30 and TRBJ2-7, reads SQTIHQWPATLVQPVGSPLSLECTVEGTSNPNLYWYRQAAGRGLQLLFYSVGIGQISSEVPQNLSASRPQDRQFILSSKKLLLSDSGFYLCAWSPYTGFGREQYFGPGTRLTVT.

This clone was found a few times. CDR3 sequence (DNA): TGTGCCAGCTCCCGGGGGGTTCATGGCTACACCTTC. This sequence encodes CASSRGVHGYTF. The V and J genes are TRBV14 and TRBJ1-2, with D possibly matching TRBD1 (5 bases). V was pared by 8 bases and J by 6 bases, with 13 bases between. CDR3 length: 12 residues. The germline V gene encodes CDR1 SGHDN and CDR2 FVKESK.